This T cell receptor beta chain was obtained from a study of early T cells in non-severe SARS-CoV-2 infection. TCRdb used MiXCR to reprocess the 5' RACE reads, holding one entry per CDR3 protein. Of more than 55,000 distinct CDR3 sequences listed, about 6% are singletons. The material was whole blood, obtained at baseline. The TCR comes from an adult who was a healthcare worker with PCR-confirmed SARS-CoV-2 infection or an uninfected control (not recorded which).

CDR3 sequence: CSVLAGGRHEQFF. CDR3 bases: TGCAGCGTTCTAGCGGGAGGGCGGCATGAGCAGTTCTTC. The chain carries TRBV29-1 and TRBJ2-1; 12 positions agree with TRBD2. The CDR3 is 13 amino acids. Germline assignment: CDR1 SQVTM and CDR2 ANQGSEA. Trimming removed 5 bases from V and 8 bases from J; junction bases left unmatched: 4.